This TCR beta chain originates from a study of blood T cell repertoires in COVID-19. V was trimmed by 7 bases and J by 2 bases, leaving 13 bases between them. This CDR3 is 13 amino acids long. Germline V CDR1 and CDR2: SQVTM, ANQGSEA. Profiling relied on immunoSEQ multiplex PCR, and the TCRdb table lists in-frame clones only, not all of them. The sample lists about 160,000 clones; about 80% were seen once. This sequence originates from a man aged 70 or older who had recovered from COVID-19. The chain combines TRBV29-1 with TRBJ2-3; D is perhaps TRBD2 (6 bases). Sequenced material: peripheral blood. The CDR3 sequence: CSGRDSDTDTQYF. The CDR3 bases are TGCAGCGGTCGGGACTCAGACACAGATACGCAGTATTTT.